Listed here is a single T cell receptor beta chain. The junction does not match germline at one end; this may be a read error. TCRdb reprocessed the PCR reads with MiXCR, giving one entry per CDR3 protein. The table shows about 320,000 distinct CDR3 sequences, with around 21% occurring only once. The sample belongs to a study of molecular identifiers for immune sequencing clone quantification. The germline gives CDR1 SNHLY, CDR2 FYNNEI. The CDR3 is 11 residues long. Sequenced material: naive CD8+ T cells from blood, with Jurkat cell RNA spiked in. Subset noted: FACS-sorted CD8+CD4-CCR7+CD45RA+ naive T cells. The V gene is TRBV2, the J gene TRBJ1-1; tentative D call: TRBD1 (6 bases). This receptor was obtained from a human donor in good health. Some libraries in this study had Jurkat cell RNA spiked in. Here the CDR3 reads CAGSEQGTAFF. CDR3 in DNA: TGTGCCGGCAGTGAACAGGGTACGGCTTTCTTT.